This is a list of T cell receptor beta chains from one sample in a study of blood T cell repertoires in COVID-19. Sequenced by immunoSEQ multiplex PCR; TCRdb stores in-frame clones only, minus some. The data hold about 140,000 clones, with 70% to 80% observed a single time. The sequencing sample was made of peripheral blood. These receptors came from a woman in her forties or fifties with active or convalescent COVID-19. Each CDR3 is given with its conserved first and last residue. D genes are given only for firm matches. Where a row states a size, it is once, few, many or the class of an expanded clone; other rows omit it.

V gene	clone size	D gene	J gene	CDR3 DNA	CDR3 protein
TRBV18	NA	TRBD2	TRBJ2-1	TGTGCCAGCTCACCATCTGCGGGAGGTGATAATGAGCAGTTCTTC	CASSPSAGGDNEQFF
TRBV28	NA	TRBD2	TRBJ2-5	TGTGCCAGCAGTCCGACTAGCGGGAGGGAGACCCAGTACTTC	CASSPTSGRETQYF
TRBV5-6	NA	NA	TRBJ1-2	TGTGCCAGCAGCCCCCAAGAGACAAGATATGGCTACACCTTC	CASSPQETRYGYTF
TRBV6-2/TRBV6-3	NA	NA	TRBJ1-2	TGTGCCAGCAGTTACTCCCAGAGGTTTGGCTATGGCTACACCTTC	CASSYSQRFGYGYTF
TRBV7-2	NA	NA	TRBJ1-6	TGTGCCAGCAGCCCGCCGAGGAGCAATAATTCACCCCTCCACTTT	CASSPPRSNNSPLHF
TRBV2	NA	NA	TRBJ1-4	TGTGCCAGCAGTCCTATTCCCTTTAACCTTGCAACTAATGAAAAACTGTTTTTT	CASSPIPFNLATNEKLFF
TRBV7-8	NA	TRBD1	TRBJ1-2	TGTGCCAGCAGCTCCGACAGGGTGTATGGCTACACCTTC	CASSSDRVYGYTF
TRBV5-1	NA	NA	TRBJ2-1	TGCGCCAGCAGCCCGCGAGGAGGTTCCTACAATGAGCAGTTCTTC	CASSPRGGSYNEQFF
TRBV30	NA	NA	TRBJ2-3	TGTGCCTGGAGTCCTGGGGCCTGGGACTCCACAGATACGCAGTATTTT	CAWSPGAWDSTDTQYF
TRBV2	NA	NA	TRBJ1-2	TGTGCCAGCAGTCCGAACCGGGACTCCCCCCAGGGTGGCTACACCTTC	CASSPNRDSPQGGYTF
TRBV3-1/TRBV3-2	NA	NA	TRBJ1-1	TGTGCCAGCAGCCCCCGGCGAGGGCTTACTGAAGCTTTCTTT	CASSPRRGLTEAFF
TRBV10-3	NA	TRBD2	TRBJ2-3	TGTGCCATCAGTGATACTAGCGGGAGAAGACCAGATACGCAGTATTTT	CAISDTSGRRPDTQYF
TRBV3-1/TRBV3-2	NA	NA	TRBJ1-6	TGTGCCAGCAGCCCGTCCAGGGGCCATAATTCACCCCTCCACTTT	CASSPSRGHNSPLHF
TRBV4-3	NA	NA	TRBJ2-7	TGCGCCAGCAGCCAAGATCCCCCCTCATCGCGGTTCCCCTACGAGCAGTACTTC	CASSQDPPSSRFPYEQYF
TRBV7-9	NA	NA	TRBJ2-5	TGTGCCAGCAGCTTCTCAACCGGGCCTCGGGCGGGAGAGACCCAGTACTTC	CASSFSTGPRAGETQYF
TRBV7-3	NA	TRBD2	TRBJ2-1	TGTGCCAGCAGCTTTAGCGGGGGGGCTTTTAATGAGCAGTTCTTC	CASSFSGGAFNEQFF
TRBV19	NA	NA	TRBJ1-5	TGTGCCAGTAGTAAACAGACCAATCAGCCCCAGCATTTT	CASSKQTNQPQHF
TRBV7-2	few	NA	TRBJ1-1	TGTGCCAGCAGCTTAGAACAGCACACTGAAGCTTTCTTT	CASSLEQHTEAFF
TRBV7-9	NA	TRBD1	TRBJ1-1	TGTGCCAGCGGGACAGAGAACACTGAAGCTTTCTTT	CASGTENTEAFF
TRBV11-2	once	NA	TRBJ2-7	TGTGCCAGCAGTCCAACGGGCAGGGGTGCCTACGAGCAGTACTTC	CASSPTGRGAYEQYF
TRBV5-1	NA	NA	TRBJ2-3	TGCGCCAGCAGCTTAACCGGGTGGGGAGCCACAGATACGCAGTATTTT	CASSLTGWGATDTQYF
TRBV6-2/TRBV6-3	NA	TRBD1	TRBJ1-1	TGTGCCAGCAGTATAGGACAGGGGAGTGAAGCTTTCTTT	CASSIGQGSEAFF
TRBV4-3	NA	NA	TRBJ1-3	TGCGCCAGCAGCCAAGGTGTGAGGGGGACTGGAAACACCATATATTTT	CASSQGVRGTGNTIYF
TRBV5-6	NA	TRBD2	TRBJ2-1	TGTGCCAGCAGCTGGGGACTATTTAATGAGCAGTTCTTC	CASSWGLFNEQFF
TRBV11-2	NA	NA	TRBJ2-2	TGTGCCAGCAGCTTAGAGCCCGGTAGTACCGGGGAGCTGTTTTTT	CASSLEPGSTGELFF
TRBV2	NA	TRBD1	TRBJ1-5	TGTGCCAGCAGTGATAATTGGTCAGGGGGCGACAATCAGCCCCAGCATTTT	CASSDNWSGGDNQPQHF
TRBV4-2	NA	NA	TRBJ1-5	TGTGCCAGCAGCCAAGCGCGGGGGCGAGGACAGCCCCAGCATTTT	CASSQARGRGQPQHF
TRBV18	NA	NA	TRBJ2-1	TGTGCCAGCTCACAGCGTAAAGACAATGAGCAGTTCTTC	CASSQRKDNEQFF
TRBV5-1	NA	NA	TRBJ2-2	TGCGCCAGCAGCTCGCTGAGGGAAGGCACCGGGGAGCTGTTTTTT	CASSSLREGTGELFF
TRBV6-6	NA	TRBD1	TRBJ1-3	TGTGCCAGCAGATCGGGGACAGGGGACGGAAACACCATATATTTT	CASRSGTGDGNTIYF
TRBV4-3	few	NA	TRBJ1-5	TGCGCCAGCAGCCAAGCGACAGGACGCAATCAGCCCCAGCATTTT	CASSQATGRNQPQHF
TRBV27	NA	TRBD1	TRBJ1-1	TGTGCCAGCAGTCGAGGGACAGACACTGAAGCTTTCTTT	CASSRGTDTEAFF
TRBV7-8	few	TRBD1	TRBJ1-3	TGTGCCAGCAGCCTAGTAGACAGGGACTCTGGAAACACCATATATTTT	CASSLVDRDSGNTIYF
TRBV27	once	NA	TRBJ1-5	TGTGCCAGCAGTTTCGTCGACGGGCAGCCCCAGCATTTT	CASSFVDGQPQHF
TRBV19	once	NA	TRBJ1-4	TGTGCCAGTACCACGGTTCCCCCAGGGTCAAATGAAAAACTGTTTTTT	CASTTVPPGSNEKLFF
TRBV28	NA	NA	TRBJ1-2	TGTGCCAGCGGCCAGGGGAAGCTCTACTATGGCTACACCTTC	CASGQGKLYYGYTF
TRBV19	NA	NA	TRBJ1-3	TGTGCCAGTATACGAAGCTCCCTCTCTGGAAACACCATATATTTT	CASIRSSLSGNTIYF
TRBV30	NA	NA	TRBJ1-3	TGTGCCCGGGCTGGGGCCGCCTTAAACACCATATATTTT	CARAGAALNTIYF
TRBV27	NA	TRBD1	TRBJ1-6	TGTGCCAGCAGTTTCACAGGGGTTTATTCACCCCTCCACTTT	CASSFTGVYSPLHF
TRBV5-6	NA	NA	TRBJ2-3	TGTGCCAGCAGCTTGTCGAAGGGGGTAGATACGCAGTATTTT	CASSLSKGVDTQYF
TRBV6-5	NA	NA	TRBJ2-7	TGTGCCAGCAGTTACTCGACAGGACAAGACTACGAGCAGTACTTC	CASSYSTGQDYEQYF
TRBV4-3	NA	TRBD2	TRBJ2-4	TGCGCCAGCAGCCAGGGACTAGCGGGAGTTGGATTCGGCAAAAACATTCAGTACTTC	CASSQGLAGVGFGKNIQYF
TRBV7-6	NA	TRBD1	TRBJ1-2	TGTGCCAGCAGCCCACGGACAGGGAATATCGATTATGGCTACACCTTC	CASSPRTGNIDYGYTF
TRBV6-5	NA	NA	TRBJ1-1	TGTGCCAGCAGTTACTCGAGGAAGGGGTCGAACACTGAAGCTTTCTTT	CASSYSRKGSNTEAFF
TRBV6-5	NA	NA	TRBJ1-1	TGTGCCAGCAATAGGGGGGGGGTACCGAACACTGAAGCTTTCTTT	CASNRGGVPNTEAFF
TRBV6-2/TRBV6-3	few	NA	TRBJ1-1	TGTGCCAGCAGTTACGGTGTCACAGGGCCGAACACTGAAGCTTTCTTT	CASSYGVTGPNTEAFF
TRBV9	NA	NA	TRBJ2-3	TGTGCCAGCAGCGTACAGGGGAGAGATACGCAGTATTTT	CASSVQGRDTQYF
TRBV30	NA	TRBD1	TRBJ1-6	TGTGCCTGGGGAGGTGCAGGGGGTGCCCTGAATTCACCCCTCCACTTT	CAWGGAGGALNSPLHF
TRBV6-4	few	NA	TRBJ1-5	TGTGCCAGCTCTCCGCCCCAGCATTTT	CASSPPQHF
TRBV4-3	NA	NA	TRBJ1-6	TGCGCCAGCAGCCAGCGACAGTATTCACCCCTCCACTTT	CASSQRQYSPLHF
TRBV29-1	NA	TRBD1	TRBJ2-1	TGCAGCGCGCGGGCAGGGGGCTATGAGCAGTTCTTC	CSARAGGYEQFF
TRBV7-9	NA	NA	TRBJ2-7	TGTGCCAGCAGGGAACGGGCTAGCACCGAGCAGTACTTC	CASRERASTEQYF
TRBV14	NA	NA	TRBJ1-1	TGTGCCAGCAGCCCGCCGGCTCAGGGGCCGGCTGAAGCTTTCTTT	CASSPPAQGPAEAFF
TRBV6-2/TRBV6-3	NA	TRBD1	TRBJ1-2	TGTGCCAGCAGTTTATCCCAGGGGGCGGATGGCTACACCTTC	CASSLSQGADGYTF
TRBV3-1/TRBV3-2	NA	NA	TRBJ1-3	TGTGCCAGCAGCCAAGAATCCAGAAGCTCTGGAAACACCATATATTTT	CASSQESRSSGNTIYF